The clone carrying this T cell receptor (beta chain) was observed many times. The antigen is unknown. The sample is drawn from a study of molecular identifiers for immune sequencing clone quantification. Regarding the study as a whole: Spiked Jurkat TCR RNA equivalent to one cell reportedly surfaced among over 850,000 naive cells. The share of molecules held by clones above 20 RNA copies was over 97% in effector cells and under 1% in naive cells.

TCRdb reprocessed the PCR reads via MiXCR and lists one record per CDR3 protein. The table shows tens of thousands of distinct CDR3 sequences, with less than 20% occurring only once. Trimming shortened V by 4 bases and J by 1 base, and 8 bases separated the two germline ends. CDR3 length equals 13 residues. The material sequenced was naive CD8+ T cells from blood, with Jurkat cell RNA spiked in. Described subset: FACS-sorted CD8+CD4-CCR7+CD45RA+ naive T cells. The rearrangement joins TRBV12-3 or TRBV12-4 to TRBJ2-7; the D gene is possibly TRBD2 (5 bases). This receptor was obtained from a human donor in good health. Some libraries in this study had Jurkat cell RNA spiked in. The CDR3 DNA follows: TGTGCCAGCAGTTCCCGGGGATCCTACGAGCAGTACTTC. Translating it yields CASSSRGSYEQYF.